The entry below describes one T cell receptor delta chain. No cognate antigen has been identified for it. The junction differs from germline at one of its ends, possibly a read error. From a lookup of the germline V gene, CDR1 and CDR2 are GEAIGNYY and EKD. The CDR3 goes from the cysteine to the phenylalanine over 17 residues. Just CDR3 DNA is preserved here, 51 bases in frame from base 1. To prepare the library, PCR was applied. Sequencing was performed on an Illumina MiSeq. Via CATT, TCRdb reprocessed the public reads, and rows with identical DNA were then joined. The sample has approximately 3,000 delta-chain clones on record, 60% to 70% of them singletons. The ten biggest clones cover 58% of the sample. The data originate from a study of delta chain sequences of gamma delta T cells (dated by TCRdb to about 2017).

The V and J segments used are TRDV2 and TRDJ1; the D gene lacks a confident call. The specimen sequenced was a tumor sample. The clonotype comes from a human donor with breast cancer. The DNA is TGCTCTTGCTACGACGCTGAAGCTGGTACAACAGCCAATAAACTCATCTTT. It specifies CSCYDAEAGTTANKLIF.